Following are 32 T cell receptor beta chains from one sample sequenced in a study of vaccination effects on CD4 cells after COVID-19. The repertoire was sequenced with immunoSEQ multiplex PCR; TCRdb's copy has only in-frame clones and lacks some. Seen here are almost 15,000 clones, around three quarters observed once, and the top ten hold about 22%. For these TCRs, the target antigens are not known. Antigen-specific CD4+ T cells expanded by the ViraFEST assay with viral peptide pools were then sequenced. CD4+ T cell isolation took place after 10 days of culture. By PCR, the person was confirmed to have had SARS-CoV-2 infection between March and December 2020. Participants each got two BNT162b2 or mRNA-1273 vaccine doses. Sample: CD4+ T cells from PBMCs cultured with HCoV-NL63 spike peptides, taken after COVID-19 vaccination. These receptors came from a human donor who had a prior SARS-CoV-2 infection.

CDR3 loop: CASSFGPGSDTQYF. In DNA, the CDR3 is TGTGCCAGCAGCTTCGGTCCGGGATCAGATACGCAGTATTTT. The chain recombines TRBV11-2 with TRBJ2-3; D might be TRBD2 (5 bases). The V and J ends lost 3 bases and 4 bases respectively, with 11 bases between them. The CDR3 loop spans 14 amino acids. Germline V gene lookup returns CDR1 SGHAT and CDR2 FQNNGV.

The chain joins TRBV18 to TRBJ2-7; D tentatively fits TRBD1 or TRBD2 (5 bases each). Trimming cost V 2 bases and J 6 bases, with 5 bases left between them. CDR1 and CDR2 (germline): KGHSH, LQKENI. CDR3 length equals 11 residues. CDR3 coding DNA: TGTGCCAGCTCACCAGGGACCGAGCAGTACTTC. Translating gives CASSPGTEQYF.

This chain links TRBV9 with TRBJ2-7, with D possibly being TRBD2 (6 bases). The germline V gene encodes CDR1 SGDLS and CDR2 YYNGEE. Between the trimmed V and J ends, which lost 0 bases and 2 bases, there was a span of 12 bases. The CDR3 covers 15 residues. CDR3: CASSVGLANPYEQYF. For the CDR3, the DNA is TGTGCCAGCAGCGTAGGTCTAGCGAATCCCTACGAGCAGTACTTC.

V gene TRBV5-1 combines with J gene TRBJ2-3; D is perhaps TRBD1 (5 bases). Germline CDR1 SGHRS, CDR2 YFSETQ. V was pared by 0 bases and J by 1 base, with 12 bases between. This CDR3 is built from 16 residues. The CDR3 DNA sequence: TGCGCCAGCAGCTTGGGAAGGGGTCGGGGCACAGATACGCAGTATTTT. As protein: CASSLGRGRGTDTQYF.

This sequence joins TRBV5-6 and TRBJ1-3; D gene unclear. Germline assignment: CDR1 SGHDT and CDR2 YYEEEE. Trimming removed 4 bases from V and 2 bases from J, with 13 bases in between. This CDR3 has 15 amino acids. The CDR3 region is CASSTQTQAGNTIYF. The CDR3 nucleotides are TGTGCCAGCAGCACACAGACCCAGGCTGGAAACACCATATATTTT.

The chain combines TRBV3-1 (or the pseudogene TRBV3-2) with TRBJ2-2; D is tentatively TRBD1 or TRBD2 (5 bases each). There are 13 residues in the CDR3. Per germline, CDR1 LGHDT and CDR2 YNNKEL (reference sequence). The germline V and J ends were trimmed by 4 bases and 9 bases, with 12 bases remaining between them. This CDR3 reads CASSPGPGRELFF. The CDR3 DNA reads as TGTGCCAGCAGCCCGGGGCCTGGGCGGGAGCTGTTTTTT.

The chain employs TRBV19 and TRBJ2-5, with 7 bases fitting TRBD2. Germline V lookup: CDR1 LNHDA, CDR2 SQIVND (reference sequence). The CDR3 covers 15 residues. Trimming removed 3 bases from V and 5 bases from J; junction bases left unmatched: 9. CDR3 protein: CASSIWGGLGETQYF. DNA of the CDR3: TGTGCCAGTAGTATTTGGGGGGGATTAGGGGAGACCCAGTACTTC.

The V and J genes are TRBV15 and TRBJ2-5; D remains unclear. CDR3 size: 15 residues. The V and J ends lost 2 bases and 6 bases respectively, with 16 bases between them. The germline V gene has CDR1 LNHNV and CDR2 YYDKDF (reference sequence). In nucleotides, the CDR3 is TGTGCCACCAGCAGACGTTCTCTTGGGGTGAAGACCCAGTACTTC. Its protein product is CATSRRSLGVKTQYF.

The CDR3 nucleotides are TGTGCCAGCAGCCCCGCTATCGGGTCCGGGGAGCTGTTTTTT. Translation gives CASSPAIGSGELFF. This chain connects TRBV7-3 to TRBJ2-2; D unclear. The CDR3 is 14 amino acids. V gave up 5 bases and J gave up 6 bases, with 13 bases separating them. From germline, CDR1 is SGHTA and CDR2 FQGTGA.

J is TRBJ2-7 and V is TRBV7-8, with TRBD1 matching over 8 bases. Germline lookup yields CDR1 SGHVS and CDR2 FQNEAQ. The trim removed 3 bases at V and 5 bases at J, leaving 6 bases unmatched. This CDR3 comprises 14 residues. The CDR3 DNA follows: TGTGCCAGCAGCTTCCGGGACAGGCCCCACGAGCAGTACTTC. Translation gives CASSFRDRPHEQYF.

V usage is TRBV5-1 and J usage is TRBJ2-3; weak D call: TRBD2 (6 bases). The V gene lost 3 bases and the J gene lost 0 bases, with 11 bases spanning the gap. Germline loops: CDR1 SGHRS, CDR2 YFSETQ. This CDR3 spans 15 amino acids. The CDR3 DNA reads TGCGCCAGCAGCTCCGACGGGACTAGCACAGATACGCAGTATTTT. Its translation is CASSSDGTSTDTQYF.

The chain has TRBV5-4 and TRBJ1-3; D unresolved. Trimming pared 0 bases from V and 4 bases from J, leaving 17 bases between. Germline-derived CDR1 and CDR2 are SGHNT and YYREEE (reference sequence). The CDR3 contains 17 residues. The CDR3 DNA reads as TGTGCCAGCAGCTTGGGGGCCGGGTCGGCCAGGGGAAACACCATATATTTT. Amino acids: CASSLGAGSARGNTIYF.

The chain carries TRBV3-1 (or the pseudogene TRBV3-2) and TRBJ1-3; D call uncertain. V lost 0 bases to trimming and J lost 0 bases, with 6 bases between them. CDR1 and CDR2 from the germline V gene are LGHDT and YNNKEL (reference sequence). This CDR3 is built from 15 residues. CDR3 residues: CASSQEGFSGNTIYF. CDR3 DNA sequence: TGTGCCAGCAGCCAAGAAGGCTTCTCTGGAAACACCATATATTTT.

The gene calls are TRBV29-1 and TRBJ2-3; 9 bases match TRBD1. The germline gives CDR1 SQVTM, CDR2 ANQGSEA. The junction had 4 bases not matched to a gene; V was cut back by 6 bases and J by 3 bases. There are 13 residues in the CDR3. The CDR3 region is CSVGTGMTDTQYF. Written as DNA, the CDR3 is TGCAGCGTCGGGACAGGGATGACAGATACGCAGTATTTT.

The chain recombines TRBV15 with TRBJ2-2, with TRBD2 as a possible D gene (6 bases). The CDR3 spans 16 residues. Trimming cost V 1 base and J 2 bases, with 11 bases left between them. CDR1 is LNHNV, CDR2 YYDKDF, per germline (reference sequence). The CDR3 DNA is TGTGCCACCAGCAGAGTTCGGGAGAGAAACACCGGGGAGCTGTTTTTT. Amino acids: CATSRVRERNTGELFF.

This clone was counted only a few times. The chain couples TRBV30 to TRBJ2-2; no firm D call. The CDR3 covers 13 residues. V was cut by 7 bases and J by 3 bases, with 12 bases left in between. Looked up from germline, CDR1 is GTSNPN and CDR2 is SVGIG (reference sequence). CDR3 residues: CAYDGLHTGELFF. The CDR3 DNA is TGTGCCTACGACGGTTTGCACACCGGGGAGCTGTTTTTT.

This clone was seen only once. V gene TRBV2 combines with J gene TRBJ1-3; the D gene is possibly TRBD1 (5 bases). Germline CDR1 SNHLY, CDR2 FYNNEI. This CDR3 spans 14 amino acids. V lost 3 bases and J lost 4, with 10 bases in between. In nucleotides, the CDR3 is TGTGCCAGCAGTGATCGGCAGGGAGGAAACACCATATATTTT. It specifies CASSDRQGGNTIYF.

CDR3 sequence reads: CASSPRGSYNSPLHF. The DNA for the CDR3 is TGTGCCAGCTCACCACGGGGTTCCTATAATTCACCCCTCCACTTT. The chain joins TRBV18 to TRBJ1-6, with D uncertain. Trimming left V 1 base short and J 1 base short, with 5 bases between. This CDR3 has 15 residues. Germline CDR1 KGHSH, CDR2 LQKENI.

This rearrangement joins TRBV5-1 to TRBJ2-1; perhaps TRBD2 as D (6 bases). Trimming stripped 10 bases from V and 7 bases from J, with 18 bases between. In germline, CDR1 is SGHRS, CDR2 YFSETQ. The CDR3 is 13 residues long. DNA of the CDR3: TGCGCCTGCGGGGCCGACCCAGATAATGAGCAGTTCTTC. Amino acids: CACGADPDNEQFF.

This chain connects TRBV9 to TRBJ2-3; D uncertain. This CDR3 spans 14 amino acids. Trimming stripped 4 bases from V and 1 base from J, with 10 bases between. CDR1 and CDR2 from the germline V gene are SGDLS and YYNGEE. The CDR3 DNA reads TGTGCCAGCAGCCCCCGCCCGGGCACAGATACGCAGTATTTT. It specifies CASSPRPGTDTQYF.

This clone was detected a few times. V usage is TRBV19 and J usage is TRBJ2-1; D possibly matches TRBD1 or TRBD2 (5 bases each). The CDR3 has 16 residues. Germline V gene data show CDR1 as LNHDA and CDR2 as SQIVND (reference sequence). V shed 1 base and J shed 0 bases, with 10 bases lying between them. CDR3 amino acids: CASSIAGTGSYNEQFF. Written as DNA, the CDR3 is TGTGCCAGTAGTATAGCGGGGACGGGCTCCTACAATGAGCAGTTCTTC.

The chain joins TRBV28 to TRBJ1-2, with D possibly matching TRBD1 (5 bases). Trimming removed 3 bases from V and 3 bases from J, with 20 bases in between. The CDR3 has 17 amino acids. The germline CDR1 and CDR2 sequences are MDHEN and SYDVKM. CDR3: CASSFSYRQGRDYGYTF. The CDR3 bases are TGTGCCAGCAGTTTTTCCTATAGGCAGGGTCGGGACTATGGCTACACCTTC.

The chain couples TRBV3-1 (or the pseudogene TRBV3-2) to TRBJ2-7; D may be TRBD2 (5 bases). Trimming shortened V by 4 bases and J by 5 bases, and 15 bases separated the two germline ends. This CDR3 region has 14 residues. Germline V lookup: CDR1 LGHDT, CDR2 YNNKEL (reference sequence). The CDR3 loop reads CASSRLGVSDEQYF. The CDR3 region has the DNA TGTGCCAGCAGCCGTCTCGGGGTTTCCGACGAGCAGTACTTC.

The gene calls are TRBV2 and TRBJ1-2; D uncertain. This CDR3 has 11 residues. The germline CDR1 and CDR2 sequences are SNHLY and FYNNEI. Trimming stripped 4 bases from V and 13 bases from J, with 13 bases between. The CDR3 sequence is CASSGDGFGTF. The CDR3 coding sequence is TGTGCCAGCAGTGGTGACGGATTCGGCACCTTC.

This CDR3 reads CASSYGDLGPPYEQYF. The CDR3, as DNA: TGTGCCAGCAGTTACGGCGATCTCGGACCCCCCTACGAGCAGTACTTC. V usage is TRBV6-2 or TRBV6-3 and J usage is TRBJ2-7; D uncertain. Germline-derived CDR1 and CDR2 are MNHEY and SVGEGT. This CDR3 comprises 16 residues. The V end lost 2 bases, the J end lost 2 bases, and 16 bases lay between the germline ends.

This clone appeared a single time. The J gene is TRBJ1-2, the V gene TRBV18; tentative D call: TRBD1 (6 bases). The CDR3 has 14 amino acids. Trimming shortened V by 0 bases and J by 4 bases, and 9 bases separated the two germline ends. CDR1 KGHSH and CDR2 LQKENI come from the germline V gene. The DNA for the CDR3 is TGTGCCAGCTCACCACCCAGACAGGTCTATGGCTACACCTTC. It codes for CASSPPRQVYGYTF. Combining the CDR3 with reference TRBV18 and TRBJ1-2 gives the whole variable domain NAGVMQNPRHLVRRRGQEARLRCSPMKGHSHVYWYRQLPEEGLKFMVYLQKENIIDESGMPKERFSAEFPKEGPSILRIQQVVRGDSAAYFCASSPPRQVYGYTFGSGTRLTVV.

The chain joins TRBV29-1 to TRBJ1-1, with a possible D match to TRBD1 (5 bases). Germline assignment: CDR1 SQVTM and CDR2 ANQGSEA. Trimming shortened V by 4 bases and J by 3 bases, and 6 bases separated the two germline ends. The length of the CDR3 is 11 residues. The CDR3 loop reads CSVAGYTEAFF. The CDR3, as DNA: TGCAGCGTTGCAGGGTACACTGAAGCTTTCTTT.

The chain couples TRBV5-4 to TRBJ1-3, with 7 positions matching TRBD1. The germline V gene encodes CDR1 SGHNT and CDR2 YYREEE (reference sequence). V dropped 1 base and J dropped 4; count of bases not matched to a gene: 2. The CDR3 loop spans 14 amino acids. The CDR3 DNA is TGTGCCAGCAGCTTGACAGGGGCCGGAAACACCATATATTTT. This codes for CASSLTGAGNTIYF.

The V gene is TRBV30, the J gene TRBJ1-2; no firm D call. Germline V gene lookup returns CDR1 GTSNPN and CDR2 SVGIG (reference sequence). The V gene lost 1 base and the J gene lost 4 bases, with 7 bases spanning the gap. The length of the CDR3 is 12 residues. CDR3 residues: CAWSGGFYGYTF. CDR3 DNA sequence: TGTGCCTGGAGTGGAGGGTTCTATGGCTACACCTTC.

This clone occurred a few times. This chain uses TRBV29-1 with TRBJ1-3; TRBD1 might be the D (6 bases). Trimming took 2 bases from V and 4 from J, leaving 24 bases between them. Germline V gene data show CDR1 as SQVTM and CDR2 as ANQGSEA. CDR3 length equals 18 residues. CDR3 in DNA: TGCAGCGTTGAAAGGCAGGGGAGACCTCGACCCTTGGGAAACACCATATATTTT. Its protein is CSVERQGRPRPLGNTIYF. Full variable domain (remainder filled in from reference TRBV29-1 and TRBJ1-3): SAVISQKPSRDICQRGTSLTIQCQVDSQVTMMFWYRQQPGQSLTLIATANQGSEATYESGFVIDKFPISRPNLTFSTLTVSNMSPEDSSIYLCSVERQGRPRPLGNTIYFGEGSWLTVV.

The chain combines TRBV19 with TRBJ2-6, with 11 bases that match TRBD2. This CDR3 contains 20 residues. After removal of 4 bases from V and 0 bases from J, the junction contained 11 bases not matched to a gene. CDR1 is LNHDA and CDR2 is SQIVND in the germline V gene (reference sequence). The CDR3 DNA reads as TGTGCCAGTAGTAGACCCCCGGGACTAGCGGAGGGCTCTGGGGCCAACGTCCTGACTTTC. Protein sequence: CASSRPPGLAEGSGANVLTF.

The chain carries TRBV5-6 and TRBJ1-6; TRBD1 matches at 10 bases. The CDR3 is made up of 16 amino acids. Losses at the gene ends were 4 bases for V and 2 bases for J; bases not matched to a gene: 3. Germline V gene sequence: CDR1 SGHDT, CDR2 YYEEEE. The CDR3 nucleotides read TGTGCCAGCAGCGGGACAGGGGTCGCCTATAATTCACCCCTCCACTTT. This codes for CASSGTGVAYNSPLHF.